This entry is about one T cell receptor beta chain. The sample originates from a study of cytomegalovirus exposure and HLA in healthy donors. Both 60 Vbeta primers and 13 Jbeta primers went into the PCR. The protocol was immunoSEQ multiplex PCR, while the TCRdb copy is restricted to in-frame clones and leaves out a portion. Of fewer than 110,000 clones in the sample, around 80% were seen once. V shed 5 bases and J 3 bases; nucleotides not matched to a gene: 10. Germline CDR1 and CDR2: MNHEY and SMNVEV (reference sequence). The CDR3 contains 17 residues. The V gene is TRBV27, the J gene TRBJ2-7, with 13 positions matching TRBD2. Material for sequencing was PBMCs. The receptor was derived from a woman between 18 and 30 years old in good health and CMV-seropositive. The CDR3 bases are TGTGCCAGCAGTCTACGGACTAGCGGGAGATTGCGCTACGAGCAGTACTTC. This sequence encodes CASSLRTSGRLRYEQYF.